The 15 T cell receptor beta chains in this list originate from one sample, sequenced in a study of CD8+CD57+ T cells in acquired aplastic anemia (dated 2018 in TCRdb). The sample was run on an Illumina HiSeq 2000. TCR beta VDJ combination and CDR3 sequence profiling used genomic DNA as the template. The raw public data were reprocessed by TCRdb itself: fastp quality trimming at Q25, MiXCR clonotype calling, in-frame beta chains only. Rows matching on CDR3 protein sequence are summarized as one entry with the most common DNA and genes. The sample has 150,000 to 180,000 distinct CDR3 sequences on record, about 52% of them singletons. About 12% of the sample is taken by the ten largest. Flow cytometry had shown CD8+CD57+ cell expansion in the patients selected for sequencing. The sequenced sample consisted of sorted CD4+, CD8+, or CD8+CD57+ T cells (not recorded which) from PBMCs. The receptors originated from a human donor with aplastic anemia.

The V gene is TRBV2, the J gene TRBJ2-7; 8 bases fit TRBD1. CDR1 is SNHLY, CDR2 FYNNEI, per germline. This CDR3 has 15 residues. Trimming cost V 6 bases and J 3 bases; bases outside gene matches: 10. CDR3 loop: CASRDTGGRFYEQYF. CDR3 nucleotide sequence: TGTGCCAGCAGAGATACAGGGGGGCGATTCTACGAGCAGTACTTC.

The V and J genes are TRBV10-3 and TRBJ1-2; D uncertain. With 7 bases removed from V and 6 bases from J, the gap between germline ends came to 6 bases. This CDR3 has 10 amino acids. CDR1 is ENHRY and CDR2 is SYGVKD in the germline V gene. The CDR3 DNA sequence: TGTGCCATCAAGGGAGATGGCTACACCTTC. The encoded protein is CAIKGDGYTF.

The J gene is TRBJ2-5, the V gene TRBV7-3, with 13 bases fitting TRBD2. The CDR3 contains 17 residues. V was clipped by 5 bases and J by 4 bases; unmatched bases: 10. Germline CDR1 is SGHTA and CDR2 is FQGTGA. CDR3 nucleotide sequence: TGTGCCAGCAGCCCACAGACTAGCGGGGGGCAGAGAGAGACCCAGTACTTC. Its translation is CASSPQTSGGQRETQYF.

The CDR3 region is CSGRETGTGTEAFF. The CDR3 coding sequence is TGCAGCGGCAGGGAAACAGGGACGGGCACTGAAGCTTTCTTT. This chain uses TRBV29-1 with TRBJ1-1; possible D gene TRBD1, 6 bases. CDR3 length equals 14 residues. V was pared by 7 bases and J by 4 bases, with 19 bases between. Germline-derived CDR1 and CDR2 are SQVTM and ANQGSEA. Using reference TRBV29-1 and TRBJ1-1 for the parts outside the CDR3, the full variable domain is SAVISQKPSRDICQRGTSLTIQCQVDSQVTMMFWYRQQPGQSLTLIATANQGSEATYESGFVIDKFPISRPNLTFSTLTVSNMSPEDSSIYLCSGRETGTGTEAFFGQGTRLTVV.

The table lists this clonotype with many counts. The genes are TRBV29-1 and TRBJ2-2, with no clear D. Germline loops: CDR1 SQVTM, CDR2 ANQGSEA. This CDR3 contains 16 residues. Trimming pared 5 bases from V and 3 bases from J, leaving 19 bases between. The CDR3 DNA reads TGCAGCGTTTTGGTAGTAGGTTTCGAATACACCGGGGAGCTGTTTTTT. Translating gives CSVLVVGFEYTGELFF.

This clonotype came up a few times. The genes are TRBV7-9 and TRBJ2-1, with D perhaps TRBD2 (6 bases). CDR1 and CDR2 from the germline V gene are SEHNR and FQNEAQ (reference sequence). CDR3 size: 11 residues. V was cut by 7 bases and J by 9 bases, with 10 bases left in between. In DNA, the CDR3 is TGTGCCAGCACTGAGCGGGTTGAGCAGTTCTTC. Its protein is CASTERVEQFF.

This clonotype was detected many times. This chain uses TRBV10-3 with TRBJ1-2; D is perhaps TRBD1 (5 bases). Germline loops: CDR1 ENHRY, CDR2 SYGVKD. Deletions cut 2 bases from V and 0 bases from J, with 13 bases between. The CDR3 extends over 16 amino acids. The CDR3 DNA follows: TGTGCCATCAGTGAGGGCGGGGCCCCAACTAACTATGGCTACACCTTC. This sequence encodes CAISEGGAPTNYGYTF.

This clonotype was detected many times. The chain is built from TRBV19 and TRBJ2-1; no reliable D call. Trimming pared 3 bases from V and 8 bases from J, leaving 11 bases between. Germline lookup yields CDR1 LNHDA and CDR2 SQIVND (reference sequence). CDR3 size: 13 residues. The CDR3 protein is CASSIRVRDEQFF. The DNA of the CDR3 is TGTGCCAGTAGTATTAGGGTTCGGGATGAGCAGTTCTTC.

The chain carries TRBV20-1 and TRBJ2-1, with no clear D. The J call could be wrong; TRBJ2-7 is a better fit for the DNA end. The CDR3 runs 12 residues. Germline CDR1 is DFQATT and CDR2 is SNEGSKA (reference sequence). This CDR3 is CSALETQAEQYF. For the CDR3, the DNA is TGCAGTGCTCTAGAGACCCAGGCCGAGCAGTACTTC.

In regard to this clonotype: This may be a read error, as it is one base from a much larger clone. V usage is TRBV6-5 and J usage is TRBJ2-7, with 9 bases matching TRBD1. Losses at the gene ends were 0 bases for V and 7 bases for J; bases not matched to a gene: 4. The CDR3 is made up of 14 amino acids. Germline assignment: CDR1 MNHEY and CDR2 SVGAGI. CDR3 loop: CASSYSGQGHEQYF. DNA of the CDR3: TGTGCCAGCAGTTACTCGGGACAGGGTCATGAGCAGTACTTC.

This clonotype was picked up a small number of times. Its ends do not fully match the called genes, so a read error is possible. This chain uses TRBV7-7 with TRBJ2-3, with D uncertain. The CDR3 is made up of 13 amino acids. The germline V gene has CDR1 SSHAT and CDR2 FNYEAQ (reference sequence). CDR3 nucleotide sequence: TGTGCTAGCAGCTTAAGTGTTGCAGATACGCAGTATTTT. Protein: CASSLSVADTQYF. The variable domain in full, completed from reference TRBV7-7 and TRBJ2-3, reads GAGVSQSPRYKVTKRGQDVTLRCDPISSHATLYWYQQALGQGPEFLTYFNYEAQPDKSGLPSDRFSAERPEGSISTLTIQRTEQRDSAMYRCASSLSVADTQYFGPGTRLTVL.

V usage is TRBV25-1 and J usage is TRBJ1-1; 11 nucleotides align to TRBD1. Germline V gene data show CDR1 as MGHDK and CDR2 as SYGVNS. The V gene end was trimmed by 4 bases and the J gene end by 0 bases; junction bases not matched to a gene: 7. The CDR3 runs to 17 residues. CDR3 sequence reads: CASSGWTGGAMNTEAFF. CDR3 coding DNA: TGTGCCAGCAGTGGTTGGACAGGGGGCGCGATGAACACTGAAGCTTTCTTT.

The rearrangement uses TRBV20-1 and TRBJ1-5, with no clear D. V was pared by 3 bases and J by 7 bases, with 10 bases between. The CDR3 sequence is 12 residues long. CDR1 and CDR2 (germline): DFQATT, SNEGSKA (reference sequence). CDR3 region: CSASALDQPQHF. CDR3 nucleotides: TGCAGTGCTAGTGCATTGGACCAGCCCCAGCATTTT.

The chain joins TRBV7-2 to TRBJ1-2; D call uncertain. CDR1 and CDR2 (germline): SGHTA, FQGNSA. V lost 5 bases, J lost 5 bases, and 9 bases lay in between. This CDR3 spans 12 amino acids. CDR3 loop: CASSPSGYGYTF. DNA for the CDR3: TGTGCCAGCAGCCCTTCGGGTTATGGCTACACCTTC.

The chain has TRBV24-1 and TRBJ1-4; no firm D call. In germline, CDR1 is KGHDR, CDR2 SFDVKD. There are 13 residues in the CDR3. The V end lost 3 bases, the J end lost 7 bases, and 8 bases lay between the germline ends. CDR3 bases: TGTGCCACCAGTGATGGAGGATCTGAAAAACTGTTTTTT. Its translation is CATSDGGSEKLFF.